What follows are 21 T cell receptor beta chains derived from one specimen sequenced in a study of blood T cell repertoires in COVID-19. Sequencing was performed with immunoSEQ multiplex PCR; in TCRdb, only in-frame clones are kept and a portion is missing. The table lists roughly 77,000 clones, around 89% of them singletons. Sequenced input: peripheral blood. All receptors derive from a woman older than 75 with active COVID-19.

This clone was detected once. The chain is built from TRBV19 and TRBJ2-3; D gene uncertain. The length of the CDR3 is 15 residues. Trimming left V 2 bases short and J 0 bases short, with 9 bases between. Per germline, CDR1 LNHDA and CDR2 SQIVND (reference sequence). The CDR3 loop is CASSIQRTSTDTQYF. CDR3 nucleotide sequence: TGTGCCAGTAGTATACAGCGAACCAGCACAGATACGCAGTATTTT.

V and J are TRBV3-1 (or the pseudogene TRBV3-2) and TRBJ2-1; the match to TRBD1 covers 9 bases. Trimming cost V 4 bases and J 6 bases; bases outside gene matches: 7. CDR3 size: 15 residues. CDR1 and CDR2 from the germline V gene are LGHDT and YNNKEL (reference sequence). CDR3 coding DNA: TGTGCCAGCAGCCCGTCCCGGGACAGGGCCAATGAGCAGTTCTTC. Its protein product is CASSPSRDRANEQFF.

V and J are TRBV2 and TRBJ2-2; 8 nucleotides line up with TRBD2. Germline-derived CDR1 and CDR2 are SNHLY and FYNNEI. The CDR3 contains 16 residues. Trimming removed 3 bases from V and 4 bases from J; junction bases left unmatched: 7. This CDR3 is CASSDSRAGATGELFF. For the CDR3, the DNA is TGTGCCAGCAGTGACTCCCGAGCGGGAGCCACCGGGGAGCTGTTTTTT. The whole variable domain, filled in from reference TRBV2 and TRBJ2-2, reads EPEVTQTPSHQVTQMGQEVILRCVPISNHLYFYWYRQILGQKVEFLVSFYNNEISEKSEIFDDQFSVERPDGSNFTLKIRSTKLEDSAMYFCASSDSRAGATGELFFGEGSRLTVL.

The chain couples TRBV2 to TRBJ1-1; no reliable D call. V gave up 3 bases and J gave up 1 base, with 18 bases separating them. The CDR3 contains 17 residues. Germline assignment: CDR1 SNHLY and CDR2 FYNNEI. In DNA, the CDR3 is TGTGCCAGCAGTGACCCACCGGGGAAAGCGGGGAACACTGAAGCTTTCTTT. Translating it yields CASSDPPGKAGNTEAFF.

V gene TRBV27 combines with J gene TRBJ1-4; a possible D gene is TRBD1 (6 bases). This CDR3 region has 13 residues. Germline lookup yields CDR1 MNHEY and CDR2 SMNVEV (reference sequence). The ends were cut back, 0 bases at V and 7 bases at J, with 6 bases in the middle. The CDR3 loop is CASSLSRGEKLFF. The CDR3 nucleotides are TGTGCCAGCAGTTTATCCAGGGGTGAAAAACTGTTTTTT. The variable domain in full, with the rest retrieved from reference TRBV27 and TRBJ1-4, is EAQVTQNPRYLITVTGKKLTVTCSQNMNHEYMSWYRQDPGLGLRQIYYSMNVEVTDKGDVPEGYKVSRKEKRNFPLILESPSPNQTSLYFCASSLSRGEKLFFGSGTQLSVL.

The chain has TRBV19 and TRBJ2-1; 7 positions agree with TRBD2. Per the germline V gene, CDR1 is LNHDA and CDR2 is SQIVND (reference sequence). The CDR3 is 16 amino acids. The trim removed 4 bases at V and 5 bases at J, leaving 11 bases unmatched. CDR3 sequence reads: CASSTKPGRADNEQFF. DNA of the CDR3: TGTGCCAGTAGTACGAAGCCGGGGAGGGCCGACAATGAGCAGTTCTTC. The entire variable domain, with the rest obtained from reference TRBV19 and TRBJ2-1, is as follows: DGGITQSPKYLFRKEGQNVTLSCEQNLNHDAMYWYRQDPGQGLRLIYYSQIVNDFQKGDIAEGYSVSREKKESFPLTVTSAQKNPTAFYLCASSTKPGRADNEQFFGPGTRLTVL.

The CDR3 sequence is CASSLSGDTDTQYF. The CDR3, as DNA: TGTGCCAGCAGCTTATCGGGGGACACAGATACGCAGTATTTT. This chain links TRBV7-3 with TRBJ2-3; D is perhaps TRBD2 (6 bases). The CDR3 has 14 residues. Germline assignment: CDR1 SGHTA and CDR2 FQGTGA. V lost 2 bases to trimming and J lost 2 bases, with 8 bases between them.

The chain uses TRBV30 and TRBJ1-5; D is unresolved. Trimming stripped 2 bases from V and 4 bases from J, with 12 bases between. The CDR3 is 14 amino acids. Looked up from germline, CDR1 is GTSNPN and CDR2 is SVGIG (reference sequence). In nucleotides, the CDR3 is TGTGCCTGGAGTCCGGGATATCAAAATCAGCCCCAGCATTTT. Translated, it gives CAWSPGYQNQPQHF.

The chain has TRBV28 and TRBJ1-2; TRBD1 agrees at 8 bases. Germline assignment: CDR1 MDHEN and CDR2 SYDVKM. Trimming cost V 7 bases and J 3 bases; bases outside gene matches: 7. The CDR3 is made up of 14 amino acids. The CDR3 spells CASTVAGGDYGYTF. CDR3 bases: TGTGCCAGCACGGTAGCAGGGGGCGACTATGGCTACACCTTC.

This chain uses TRBV15 with TRBJ2-1; a weak D match, TRBD2 (6 bases). The V and J ends lost 4 bases and 9 bases respectively, with 19 bases between them. The CDR3 length is 15 residues. Germline CDR1 LNHNV, CDR2 YYDKDF (reference sequence). CDR3 protein: CATSTSPSGTGEQFF. The CDR3 region has the DNA TGTGCCACCAGCACGTCCCCTTCGGGGACTGGTGAGCAGTTCTTC. The full variable domain, rest sourced from reference TRBV15 and TRBJ2-1, is DAMVIQNPRYQVTQFGKPVTLSCSQTLNHNVMYWYQQKSSQAPKLLFHYYDKDFNNEADTPDNFQSRRPNTSFCFLDIRSPGLGDTAMYLCATSTSPSGTGEQFFGPGTRLTVL.

This sequence joins TRBV7-9 and TRBJ2-1; TRBD2 aligns across 16 bases. Germline trimming cut 0 bases from V and 9 bases from J; bases unmatched to any gene: 5. The CDR3 extends over 17 amino acids. CDR1 is SEHNR and CDR2 is FQNEAQ in the germline V gene (reference sequence). CDR3 DNA: TGTGCCAGCAGCTTAGCCTCGGGACTAGCGGGAGGGAGTGAGCAGTTCTTC. Its protein product is CASSLASGLAGGSEQFF. Based on the CDR3 plus reference TRBV7-9 and TRBJ2-1, the full variable domain is DTGVSQNPRHKITKRGQNVTFRCDPISEHNRLYWYRQTLGQGPEFLTYFQNEAQLEKSRLLSDRFSAERPKGSFSTLEIQRTEQGDSAMYLCASSLASGLAGGSEQFFGPGTRLTVL.

This rearrangement joins TRBV19 to TRBJ2-5, with TRBD1 identical over 10 bases. The CDR3 is 15 residues long. V was pared by 5 bases and J by 5 bases, with 8 bases of the junction left unmatched. Per germline, CDR1 LNHDA and CDR2 SQIVND (reference sequence). In DNA, the CDR3 is TGTGCCAGTAGTCCGGGACAGGGGAATAGTGAGACCCAGTACTTC. It specifies CASSPGQGNSETQYF.

The chain recombines TRBV27 with TRBJ2-5; possible D gene TRBD2, 6 bases. The germline V gene encodes CDR1 MNHEY and CDR2 SMNVEV (reference sequence). Trimming cost V 3 bases and J 5 bases, with 10 bases left between them. This CDR3 region has 13 residues. The CDR3 reads CASSFRGLETQYF. CDR3 nucleotide sequence: TGTGCCAGCAGTTTTCGGGGGTTGGAGACCCAGTACTTC.

CDR3 in DNA: TGTGCCAGCAGCCCCCCGCGGGGCTCCTACAATGAGCAGTTCTTC. Encoded protein: CASSPPRGSYNEQFF. The chain carries TRBV5-4 and TRBJ2-1; D may be TRBD2 (6 bases). The length of the CDR3 is 15 residues. V lost 4 bases and J lost 0, with 11 bases in between. Germline V gene sequence: CDR1 SGHNT, CDR2 YYREEE (reference sequence).

The chain links TRBV7-2 to TRBJ2-5; 7 nucleotides agree with TRBD1. This CDR3 comprises 15 residues. Germline lookup yields CDR1 SGHTA and CDR2 FQGNSA. V lost 1 base and J lost 2; bases outside the gene matches: 4. The CDR3 coding sequence is TGTGCCAGCAGCTTAGGTAGGGGGCTACAAGAGACCCAGTACTTC. Translated, it gives CASSLGRGLQETQYF. The whole variable domain, remainder taken from reference TRBV7-2 and TRBJ2-5, is GAGVSQSPSNKVTEKGKDVELRCDPISGHTALYWYRQSLGQGLEFLIYFQGNSAPDKSGLPSDRFSAERTGGSVSTLTIQRTQQEDSAVYLCASSLGRGLQETQYFGPGTRLLVL.

The chain couples TRBV18 to TRBJ2-7; TRBD2 matches 9 bases. This CDR3 contains 14 residues. J gave up 0 bases and V 6 bases, and 3 bases lay outside the gene matches. Germline CDR1 reads KGHSH; CDR2 reads LQKENI. Here the CDR3 reads CASSPSGISYEQYF. The CDR3 DNA is TGTGCCAGCTCCCCTAGCGGGATCTCCTACGAGCAGTACTTC. The whole variable domain, filled in from reference TRBV18 and TRBJ2-7, reads NAGVMQNPRHLVRRRGQEARLRCSPMKGHSHVYWYRQLPEEGLKFMVYLQKENIIDESGMPKERFSAEFPKEGPSILRIQQVVRGDSAAYFCASSPSGISYEQYFGPGTRLTVT.

The rearrangement links TRBV18 to TRBJ2-3; 9 bases align to TRBD2. The CDR3 spans 14 residues. After removal of 5 bases from V and 4 bases from J, the junction contained 4 bases not matched to a gene. Germline CDR1 reads KGHSH; CDR2 reads LQKENI. CDR3 residues: CASSAGGAADTQYF. CDR3 nucleotide sequence: TGTGCCAGCTCAGCGGGAGGGGCCGCAGATACGCAGTATTTT. Variable domain in full (rest from reference TRBV18 and TRBJ2-3): NAGVMQNPRHLVRRRGQEARLRCSPMKGHSHVYWYRQLPEEGLKFMVYLQKENIIDESGMPKERFSAEFPKEGPSILRIQQVVRGDSAAYFCASSAGGAADTQYFGPGTRLTVL.

The chain has TRBV4-3 and TRBJ2-7; 8 nucleotides line up with TRBD1. Germline CDR1 and CDR2: LGHNA and YSLEER. V shed 0 bases and J 6 bases; nucleotides not matched to a gene: 7. The CDR3 loop spans 15 amino acids. The CDR3 DNA reads as TGCGCCAGCAGCCAAGAAGCAGGGGGCTTGTCCGAGCAGTACTTC. Protein sequence: CASSQEAGGLSEQYF.

The sample holds one count of this clone. The chain employs TRBV27 and TRBJ2-5, with 8 nucleotides matching TRBD2. The CDR3 length is 13 residues. V gave up 6 bases and J gave up 6 bases; unmatched junction bases: 6. The germline CDR1 and CDR2 sequences are MNHEY and SMNVEV (reference sequence). This chain's CDR3 is CASSSGTRKTQYF. CDR3 nucleotide sequence: TGTGCCAGCAGCTCCGGGACTAGAAAGACCCAGTACTTC.

The chain combines TRBV6-5 with TRBJ2-1; no firm D call. Germline assignment: CDR1 MNHEY and CDR2 SVGAGI. CDR3 length equals 11 residues. Trimming took 10 bases from V and 2 from J, leaving 6 bases between them. For the CDR3, the DNA is TGTGCCACCGCGGCCTACAATGAGCAGTTCTTC. Protein sequence: CATAAYNEQFF.

This sequence joins TRBV19 and TRBJ1-5; D is unclear. Germline V CDR1 and CDR2: LNHDA, SQIVND (reference sequence). The CDR3 loop spans 13 amino acids. V was trimmed by 2 bases and J by 5 bases, leaving 7 bases between them. Here the CDR3 reads CASSITRHQPQHF. CDR3 coding DNA: TGTGCCAGTAGTATAACCAGGCATCAGCCCCAGCATTTT.